The 10 T cell receptor beta chains below all came from one sample that was sequenced in a study of T cells expressing NK-cell markers. Reanalyzing the 5' RACE reads, TCRdb keeps one entry per CDR3 protein, without DNA. The table lists about 180,000 distinct CDR3 sequences. The source material was blood T cells: a sorted CD56 or NKG2C T cell subset, CD4+ or CD8+ T cells, or bulk PBMC T cells (not recorded which). The receptors here all came from a woman aged 18 to 69 in good health.

V gene TRBV30 combines with J gene TRBJ2-7; TCRdb selects TRBD1, and the lack of DNA leaves this call unchecked. The CDR3 covers 15 residues. Per germline, CDR1 GTSNPN and CDR2 SVGIG (reference sequence). This CDR3 reads CAWTHGAVSSYEQYF. Looking up the rest from reference TRBV30 and TRBJ2-7 gives the full variable domain: SQTIHQWPATLVQPVGSPLSLECTVEGTSNPNLYWYRQAAGRGLQLLFYSVGIGQISSEVPQNLSASRPQDRQFILSSKKLLLSDSGFYLCAWTHGAVSSYEQYFGPGTRLTVT.

The chain uses TRBV12-3 or TRBV12-4 and TRBJ2-7; TCRdb selects TRBD2, and the lack of DNA leaves this call unchecked. The CDR3 length is 15 residues. CDR3 in amino acids: CASSQGLAVSYEQYF.

The CDR3 region is CASSLTGGNTEAFF. The V and J genes are TRBV5-1 and TRBJ1-1; with no DNA, the TCRdb D assignment of TRBD1 cannot be verified. This CDR3 region has 14 residues. Germline CDR1 reads SGHRS; CDR2 reads YFSETQ. The complete variable domain, with remaining parts taken from reference TRBV5-1 and TRBJ1-1, reads KAGVTQTPRYLIKTRGQQVTLSCSPISGHRSVSWYQQTPGQGLQFLFEYFSETQRNKGNFPGRFSGRQFSNSRSEMNVSTLELGDSALYLCASSLTGGNTEAFFGQGTRLTVV.

This chain joins TRBV7-6 and TRBJ2-5; absent DNA, TCRdb's TRBD1 call cannot be checked. CDR1 and CDR2 from the germline V gene are SGHVS and FNYEAQ. This CDR3 contains 17 residues. This CDR3 is CASSLERLTERKETQYF. Using reference TRBV7-6 and TRBJ2-5 for the parts outside the CDR3, the full variable domain is GAGVSQSPRYKVTKRGQDVALRCDPISGHVSLYWYRQALGQGPEFLTYFNYEAQQDKSGLPNDRFSAERPEGSISTLTIQRTEQRDSAMYRCASSLERLTERKETQYFGPGTRLLVL.

The chain's CDR3 is CASSAMPSYEQYF. This rearrangement joins TRBV2 to TRBJ2-7. The CDR3 loop spans 13 amino acids. The germline V gene has CDR1 SNHLY and CDR2 FYNNEI.

The chain couples TRBV7-9 to TRBJ1-1; without DNA, the TCRdb call of TRBD1 cannot be checked. The CDR3 has 14 amino acids. CDR1 is SEHNR, CDR2 FQNEAQ, per germline (reference sequence). CDR3: CASSTQGLNTEAFF.

The chain uses TRBV5-1 and TRBJ2-2; TCRdb outputs TRBD1, but without DNA this stays unchecked. The CDR3 runs to 16 residues. From germline, CDR1 is SGHRS and CDR2 YFSETQ. The CDR3 spells CASSLAMGRDTGELFF.

The J gene is TRBJ1-1, the V gene TRBV5-1. Germline V CDR1 and CDR2: SGHRS, YFSETQ. CDR3 length: 14 amino acids. The CDR3: CASSLHGREAEAFF.

V and J are TRBV20-1 and TRBJ2-7; TCRdb selects TRBD1, and the lack of DNA leaves this call unchecked. The CDR3 runs to 13 residues. Germline V gene data show CDR1 as DFQATT and CDR2 as SNEGSKA (reference sequence). The CDR3 spells CSTFAPSSYEQYF.

The chain couples TRBV3-1 to TRBJ2-7. The CDR3 contains 15 residues. Per the germline V gene, CDR1 is LGHDT and CDR2 is YNNKEL (reference sequence). The CDR3 loop reads CASSPRGLSGYEQYF.